There are a few counts of the clone carrying this T cell receptor beta chain. Its specificity is unknown. These data belong to a study of shared clonotypes between healthy human individuals. Notes on the study in general: Clonotypes not shared had lower generation probabilities than those common to all four donors. Estimated richness values were generally larger in naive subsets than in memory subsets.

Germline CDR1 reads SGDLS; CDR2 reads YYNGEE. The V and J ends lost 4 bases and 2 bases respectively, with 13 bases between them. The CDR3 is 14 residues long. TCRdb's copy holds only in-frame clones and misses some; the assay was immunoSEQ multiplex PCR. The sample consists of 900,000 to 1,200,000 clones, around 78% of them appearing once. The specimen was memory CD4+ T cells from PBMCs. Stated subset: CD45RA-negative fraction. The TCR sequence derives from a man between 18 and 35 years old in good health. Some clones in this sample may be carry-over from other donors' samples. J is TRBJ2-7 and V is TRBV9, with a possible D match to TRBD2 (6 bases). The chain's CDR3 is CASSPRDFPYEQYF. CDR3 DNA: TGTGCCAGCAGCCCGCGGGACTTCCCCTACGAGCAGTACTTC.